This TCR beta chain was retrieved from a study of sequential checkpoint blockade in melanoma (dated by TCRdb to between 2018 and 2020). About the investigation overall: Patients were assigned by 1:1 randomization to either first-line nivolumab followed by ipilimumab (arm A) or ipilimumab followed by nivolumab (arm B). Both trial sequences were followed by maintenance nivolumab. The paper's findings and limits, for the study overall: The model for predicting response that combines TCR metrics with mutation burden needs to be validated in larger, independent patient cohorts.

This clone is categorized as large (0.1 to 1%). This clone's antigen is unknown. Base qualities are not provided; no much larger clone lies one nucleotide away. TCRbeta CDR3 regions were immunosequenced from genomic DNA with the immunoSEQ Assay. Genomic DNA was amplified by bias-controlled multiplex PCR before high-throughput sequencing. Processing in the source paper ran as follows. To quantify the absolute abundance of each unique TCRbeta CDR3 region, the sequences were collapsed and filtered. Clonality, defined as 1 minus Pielou's evenness, was calculated using productive rearrangements only. Clones with significantly greater frequencies in on-treatment versus baseline samples were identified using a previously published method. Drawn from immuneACCESS, this table holds only the in-frame rearrangements with V and J called that TCRdb kept. Clones are partly lost; checked studies trace under half to an unresolved V gene and leave the rest unexplained. Clone size and V and J calls were adopted from that table, with D and trimming inferred from the DNA. The sample includes approximately 8,800 clones, with about 71% observed a single time. 24% of the sample rests with the top ten.

Interpreted using the paper, the treatment or condition label stands for: randomized to nivolumab then ipilimumab (arm A) or the reverse (arm B). Prior DNA-damaging chemotherapy had not been received by any trial patient. On a FACS Aria II flow cytometer, live CD3+CD8+ cells that were negative for CD19 and CD56 were sorted from thawed PBMCs. Samples were obtained from patients with melanoma enrolled in CheckMate 064, a randomized, open-label phase II trial of sequential checkpoint blockade. Leukapheresis was used to collect peripheral blood mononuclear cells, which were then purified with Ficoll-Paque and frozen in human serum with around 10% DMSO. Purity of sorted blood CD3+CD8+ cells was verified at >98% immediately after sorting, followed by DNA extraction. CDR1 GTSNPN and CDR2 SVGIG were looked up in the germline V gene (reference sequence). The V end loses 5 bases and the J end loses 3 bases, and a stretch of 13 bases separates them. The CDR3 contains 13 residues, cysteine and phenylalanine counted. Only the CDR3 part of the read is kept: 39 bases, read in frame from the first base.

The sample here was CD8+ T cells sorted from blood (inferred from file names), taken from a patient given nivolumab and ipilimumab in sequence. The rearranged segments are TRBV30 and TRBJ1-1; the D gene is perhaps TRBD1, from 6 matching bases. The clonotype was recovered from a human donor with melanoma. The sequenced DNA: TGTGCCTGGGATACAGGGATGGACACTGAAGCTTTCTTT. Its protein reads: CAWDTGMDTEAFF. Extended through the reference TRBV30 and TRBJ1-1 proteins, this CDR3 yields the full variable domain: SQTIHQWPATLVQPVGSPLSLECTVEGTSNPNLYWYRQAAGRGLQLLFYSVGIGQISSEVPQNLSASRPQDRQFILSSKKLLLSDSGFYLCAWDTGMDTEAFFGQGTRLTVV.